The clone carrying this TCR beta chain has more than one count but fewer than ten. Trimming shortened V by 0 bases and J by 8 bases, and 5 bases separated the two germline ends. The CDR3 totals 12 residues. Germline CDR1 and CDR2: ENHRY and SYGVKD. Then a second PCR, running roughly 7 to 11 cycles, was carried out with a sample-barcoded 5' primer and a J-beta primer mix. TCRdb fed the 5' RACE reads into MiXCR, producing one record per CDR3 protein. The sample holds 700,000 to 800,000 distinct CDR3 sequences, around 40% seen once. Isolation per sample recovered at least 6 million PBMCs. This record comes from a study of blood T cells in healthy people across ages.

This clonotype was sampled from a woman aged 60-75 years in good health. The chain recombines TRBV10-3 with TRBJ2-1; no clear D. The source material was blood. The CDR3 DNA follows: TGTGCCATCAGTGAGTCTAGGGATGAGCAGTTCTTC. Translated: CAISESRDEQFF.